The T cell receptor beta chain described here comes from a study of blood T cell repertoires in COVID-19 (dated by TCRdb to the early 2020s). At the level of the whole study: The collaborator samples originated in the United States, Italy and Spain and spanned the acute and convalescent phases of COVID-19. The material from the prospective study consisted of cDNA or gDNA derived from T cells, B-cell-depleted T cells, or PBMCs. Where available, HLA class I and class II types were obtained from metadata supplied by the sample provider rather than from assay-based typing. Samples came from the ongoing ImmuneRACE study (first 160 participants) plus 1,254 subjects from 6 global collaborators. The sample metadata nearly always contained a de-identified subject ID, COVID-19 status, age in years and sex. The repertoires were released in a freely available public database intended as a resource for research on the immune response to SARS-CoV-2. The dataset comprised deeply sampled blood TCRbeta repertoires from subjects exposed to, actively infected with, or recovered from COVID-19.

From the germline V gene, CDR1 is SGDLS and CDR2 is YYNGEE. Including the terminal cysteine and phenylalanine, the CDR3 comprises 14 residues. Of all the DNA, just the CDR3 is kept, 42 bases in frame from base 1. V lost 0 bases and J lost 8 bases; the stretch between them is 11 bases long. Enrolling through a virtual design, the prospective study's participants ranged in age from about 18 to 89 years and lived across about two dozen United States geographic areas. To assign participants to cohorts, the prospective study relied on clinical history that participants themselves reported in a screening survey and a study questionnaire. In the prospective study, whole blood, serum and a nasopharyngeal or oropharyngeal swab were collected from each participant by mobile phlebotomists. Over an approximately 2-month period, participants in the prospective study had the option of providing additional blood draws and questionnaires. Before DNA extraction, blood samples from the prospective study were shipped at room temperature or frozen.

Notes on this clone: Its antigen has not been determined. Base qualities are not provided; no much larger clone lies one nucleotide away.

TCRbeta CDR3 regions were amplified from genomic DNA by means of the immunoSEQ Assay, a bias-controlled multiplex PCR. For the original study's pipeline: Within the assay, amplification of reference gene primers was used to estimate how many nucleated cells each sample contained. To quantify the absolute abundance of each unique TCRbeta CDR3 rearrangement, sequence reads were collapsed and filtered. Productive Simpson clonality was computed per sample as the square root of Simpson's diversity index over productive rearrangements. TCRdb holds this immuneACCESS table with in-frame rearrangements only. Some clones are missing; in checked studies, unresolved V genes explain under half, and the rest has no known cause. V, J and clone size are taken as reported in that table, and D and trimming were inferred from the DNA itself. The sample table holds fewer than 500,000 clones, of which roughly 90% were seen once. The top ten constitute more than 0.85% of the sample.

The paper as a whole reports these results and caveats: Clinical and demographic metadata were provided uncurated, with the amount varying by source and participant.

The sequence came from a woman under 40 with acute COVID-19. The sample comprised PBMCs or T cells enriched from blood (not recorded which). The chain couples TRBV9 to TRBJ1-4; no D gene call is confident. CDR3 reads: CASSVDEGREKLFF. The nucleotide sequence is given as TGTGCCAGCAGCGTAGACGAAGGGAGAGAAAAACTGTTTTTT. The full variable domain, with segments outside the CDR3 supplied by the reference TRBV9 and TRBJ1-4 proteins, appears as DSGVTQTPKHLITATGQRVTLRCSPRSGDLSVYWYQQSLDQGLQFLIQYYNGEERAKGNILERFSAQQFPDLHSELNLSSLELGDSALYFCASSVDEGREKLFFGSGTQLSVL.